This T cell receptor beta chain was captured in a study of graft-versus-host responses after intestinal transplantation. The wider study: Multivisceral, liver-intestinal, or isolated intestinal grafts went to recipients. The study's findings and limits: GvH clones surfaced in recipient marrow, some emerging earlier in ileum or blood.

Sequenced by immunoSEQ multiplex PCR; TCRdb stores in-frame clones only, minus some. The data show under 15,000 clones, 93% seen once. This clone was counted once. Its antigen is undetermined. The material sequenced was PBMCs, taken 1032 days after intestinal transplantation. This receptor was taken from a human patient who received an intestinal transplant, so some T cells may come from the graft donor.

The CDR3 bases are TGCGCCAGCAGCTTGGAAGGGACCTATGGCTACACCTTC. Protein: CASSLEGTYGYTF. This sequence joins TRBV5-1 and TRBJ1-2; D perhaps matches TRBD1 (5 bases). The germline gives CDR1 SGHRS, CDR2 YFSETQ. Trimming left V 0 bases short and J 4 bases short, with 7 bases between. The CDR3 runs 13 residues.